This T cell receptor (beta chain) was documented in a study of blood T cell repertoires in COVID-19. The overall study: COVID-19 samples, acute and convalescent, were from the United States, Italy and Spain. In each case, the material was cDNA or gDNA derived from T cells, B-cell-depleted T cells, or PBMCs.

Original processing methods: Reference gene primer amplification gave estimated nucleated cell counts. Generated by immunoSEQ multiplex PCR, the TCRdb table keeps only in-frame clones and is missing some. The V and J calls and clone size were taken over from that table, and D and trimming were inferred from the DNA. The sample lists over 200,000 clones, roughly 80% seen once, with around 4.7% in the top ten. This TCR was recovered from a human donor in a cohort sampled during active COVID-19. The source material was peripheral blood.

CDR3 loop: CASETGTGELFF. The DNA of the CDR3 is TGTGCCAGCGAAACAGGGACCGGGGAGCTGTTTTTT. The chain uses TRBV6-5 and TRBJ2-2; D might be TRBD1 (6 bases). This CDR3 spans 12 amino acids. Looked up from germline, CDR1 is MNHEY and CDR2 is SVGAGI. Trimming took off 8 bases at V and 5 bases at J, with 9 bases between the two ends.